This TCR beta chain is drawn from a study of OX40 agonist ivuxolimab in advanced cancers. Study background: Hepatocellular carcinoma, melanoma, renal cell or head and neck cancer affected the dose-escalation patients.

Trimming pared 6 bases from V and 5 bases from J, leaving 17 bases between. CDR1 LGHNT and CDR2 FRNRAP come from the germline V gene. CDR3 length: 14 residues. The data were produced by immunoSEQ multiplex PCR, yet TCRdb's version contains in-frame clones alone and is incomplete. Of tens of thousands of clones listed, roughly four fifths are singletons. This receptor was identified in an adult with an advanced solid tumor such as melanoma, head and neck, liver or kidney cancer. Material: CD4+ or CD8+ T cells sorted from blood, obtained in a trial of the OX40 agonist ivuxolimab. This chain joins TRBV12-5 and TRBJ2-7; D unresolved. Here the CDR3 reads CASGSRAMRDEQYF. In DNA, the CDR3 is TGTGCTAGTGGCTCCCGGGCCATGAGAGACGAGCAGTACTTC.